Listed here are 11 T cell receptor beta chains from one sample, sequenced in a study of blood T cell repertoires in COVID-19. TCRdb keeps only in-frame clones here, not all; method: immunoSEQ multiplex PCR. The data contain about 80,000 clones, under 85% of them singletons. The sample was peripheral blood. All receptors derive from a human donor in a cohort sampled during active COVID-19.

For this clone: Other DNA sequences within the sample encode an identical CDR3. The chain recombines TRBV9 with TRBJ1-2; tentative D call: TRBD1 (5 bases). The CDR3 loop spans 13 amino acids. V lost 2 bases to trimming and J lost 1 base, with 6 bases between them. Germline lookup yields CDR1 SGDLS and CDR2 YYNGEE. The CDR3 protein is CASSVDSNYGYTF. CDR3 bases: TGTGCCAGCAGCGTTGACAGTAACTATGGCTACACCTTC.

The CDR3 sequence: CASSLVREVNTF. The CDR3 region has the DNA TGTGCCAGCAGCTTAGTCAGGGAGGTAAACACCTTC. The chain joins TRBV7-9 to TRBJ1-2, with a possible D match to TRBD1 (5 bases). The CDR3 length is 12 residues. Germline-derived CDR1 and CDR2 are SEHNR and FQNEAQ (reference sequence). V gave up 1 base and J gave up 12 bases, with 12 bases separating them.

V is TRBV28 and J is TRBJ1-1; D is perhaps TRBD1 (5 bases). The ends were cut back, 10 bases at V and 4 bases at J, with 19 bases in the middle. This CDR3 is 14 amino acids long. CDR1 is MDHEN, CDR2 SYDVKM, per germline. This chain's CDR3 is CATLDPGGTTEAFF. CDR3 in DNA: TGTGCCACCTTAGACCCGGGCGGGACCACTGAAGCTTTCTTT.

The chain is built from TRBV6-5 and TRBJ2-7; TRBD1 agrees at 10 bases. This CDR3 spans 12 amino acids. CDR1 and CDR2 (germline): MNHEY, SVGAGI. V lost 8 bases, J lost 3 bases, and 1 base stayed unmatched. The CDR3 nucleotides read TGTGCCAGCGGGACAGGGGTCTACGAGCAGTACTTC. Translating it yields CASGTGVYEQYF.

This clone was observed a handful of times. The chain is built from TRBV5-1 and TRBJ2-3; 11 bases are shared with TRBD2. This CDR3 has 16 residues. The V segment lost 4 bases and the J segment 0 bases; nucleotides outside the gene matches: 4. In germline, CDR1 is SGHRS, CDR2 YFSETQ. DNA of the CDR3: TGCGCCAGCAGCGGGCGGACTAGCGGGAGCACAGATACGCAGTATTTT. It translates to CASSGRTSGSTDTQYF.

The chain employs TRBV11-2 and TRBJ2-7, with 11 bases fitting TRBD2. The CDR3 is made up of 15 amino acids. From germline, CDR1 is SGHAT and CDR2 FQNNGV. V dropped 5 bases and J dropped 6; count of bases not matched to a gene: 9. CDR3 sequence: CASSPVAGGPSEQYF. The CDR3 DNA is TGTGCCAGCAGCCCTGTAGCGGGAGGGCCCTCCGAGCAGTACTTC.

This chain uses TRBV3-1 (or the pseudogene TRBV3-2) with TRBJ1-5; D may be TRBD1 (5 bases). From germline, CDR1 is LGHDT and CDR2 YNNKEL (reference sequence). V was clipped by 0 bases and J by 3 bases, with 9 bases between them. CDR3 length equals 15 residues. DNA of the CDR3: TGTGCCAGCAGCCAAGATGCTGGGGCCAATCAGCCCCAGCATTTT. Its protein product is CASSQDAGANQPQHF.

The chain carries TRBV2 and TRBJ1-6, with 8 bases aligning to TRBD1. This CDR3 has 15 residues. The V gene end was trimmed by 6 bases and the J gene end by 5 bases; junction bases not matched to a gene: 6. Germline loops: CDR1 SNHLY, CDR2 FYNNEI. CDR3: CASRRGQGNNSPLHF. DNA for the CDR3: TGTGCCAGCAGACGTGGACAGGGAAATAATTCACCCCTCCACTTT.

The chain combines TRBV11-1 with TRBJ2-7, with a weak D call TRBD2 (5 bases). The germline V and J ends were trimmed by 2 bases and 6 bases, with 17 bases remaining between them. Germline loops: CDR1 SGHAT, CDR2 FQDESV (reference sequence). The CDR3 runs to 15 residues. The CDR3 nucleotides read TGTGCCAGCAGCTTAATTCTGGCGGGCCTAGGCGAGCAGTACTTC. Translated, it gives CASSLILAGLGEQYF.

The rearrangement joins TRBV6-2 or TRBV6-3 to TRBJ1-3, with a weak D call TRBD1 (5 bases). Germline CDR1 and CDR2: MNHEY and SVGEGT. The germline V and J ends were trimmed by 5 bases and 1 base, with 12 bases remaining between them. The CDR3 has 15 residues. The CDR3 DNA sequence: TGTGCCAGCAGTCTCGGGGGAAGTTCTGGAAACACCATATATTTT. Translation: CASSLGGSSGNTIYF.

The chain is built from TRBV7-9 and TRBJ2-3; a possible D gene is TRBD2 (6 bases). The germline CDR1 and CDR2 sequences are SEHNR and FQNEAQ (reference sequence). The CDR3 has 13 amino acids. V lost 4 bases to trimming and J lost 6 bases, with 11 bases between them. CDR3 DNA sequence: TGTGCCAGCAGCTCCCTGCGGGATGATACGCAGTATTTT. Its protein product is CASSSLRDDTQYF. The full variable domain, in which reference TRBV7-9 and TRBJ2-3 provide the parts outside the CDR3, is DTGVSQNPRHKITKRGQNVTFRCDPISEHNRLYWYRQTLGQGPEFLTYFQNEAQLEKSRLLSDRFSAERPKGSFSTLEIQRTEQGDSAMYLCASSSLRDDTQYFGPGTRLTVL.